The T cell receptor (beta chain) under discussion was sequenced for a study of T cells in lung cancer brain metastases. Whole-study findings and limits: Most clones were lesion-specific, with limited overlap between paired lesions (mean Morisita index approximately 0.24). The analysis could not control for preoperative corticosteroids affecting T cell infiltration in brain metastases.

With respect to this clone: Its specificity is unknown.

The germline V and J ends were trimmed by 4 bases and 8 bases, with 12 bases remaining between them. The CDR3 length is 12 residues. Per germline, CDR1 SGHDT and CDR2 YYEEEE. TCRdb's copy holds only in-frame clones and misses some; the assay was immunoSEQ multiplex PCR. Among roughly 6,500 clones listed, about nine tenths were seen once. Sequenced sample: tumor tissue from the primary lung tumor. The clonotype was recovered from a man aged 50 to 60 with non-small cell lung cancer. The V and J genes are TRBV5-6 and TRBJ1-2; D uncertain. The CDR3 region is CASSGGDGGYTF. CDR3 nucleotide sequence: TGTGCCAGCAGCGGAGGAGACGGAGGCTACACCTTC. The whole variable domain, remainder taken from reference TRBV5-6 and TRBJ1-2, is DAGVTQSPTHLIKTRGQQVTLRCSPKSGHDTVSWYQQALGQGPQFIFQYYEEEERQRGNFPDRFSGHQFPNYSSELNVNALLLGDSALYLCASSGGDGGYTFGSGTRLTVV.